This TCR beta chain was captured in a study of blood T cells in healthy people across ages. V shed 7 bases and J shed 5 bases, with 20 bases lying between them. Germline CDR1 reads MNHEY; CDR2 reads SVGAGI. The CDR3 has 15 residues. This clonotype was detected a few times. Primers used in a second PCR of about 6 to 11 cycles were a sample-barcoded 5' primer and a J-beta primer mix. TCRdb reanalysed the 5' RACE reads using MiXCR and keeps one entry per CDR3 protein. Of 1.5 million to 2 million distinct CDR3 sequences in the sample, 28% were seen once. The rearrangement links TRBV6-5 to TRBJ2-5; either TRBD1 or TRBD2 may fit D (6 bases each). The clonotype originates from a woman in her twenties or thirties in good health. The specimen was blood. CDR3 sequence (DNA): TGTGCCAGCACCCGCAGATGGGGGGCAGAGGAGACCCAGTACTTC. Protein: CASTRRWGAEETQYF.